This T cell receptor (beta chain) was observed in a study of graft-versus-host responses after intestinal transplantation. Regarding this clone: Its target is not known.

CDR3 size: 15 residues. V shed 7 bases and J shed 6 bases, with 21 bases lying between them. Germline assignment: CDR1 MNHNY and CDR2 SVGAGI (reference sequence). The method was immunoSEQ multiplex PCR; TCRdb's version includes in-frame clones alone and lacks a portion of them. The data show about 88,000 clones, with 80% to 95% seen just once and about 0.34% held by the top ten. The genes are TRBV6-6 and TRBJ1-2; D may be TRBD1 (5 bases). The sequencing here drew on unstimulated CD4+ T cells sorted from spleen or lymph node cells, taken before transplant. The clonotype was recovered from a human donor who was the organ donor for an intestinal transplant. The CDR3 nucleotides read TGTGCCAGCACCCCGCGGGGGGAAAGCGCTCATGGCTACACCTTC. Its translation is CASTPRGESAHGYTF.